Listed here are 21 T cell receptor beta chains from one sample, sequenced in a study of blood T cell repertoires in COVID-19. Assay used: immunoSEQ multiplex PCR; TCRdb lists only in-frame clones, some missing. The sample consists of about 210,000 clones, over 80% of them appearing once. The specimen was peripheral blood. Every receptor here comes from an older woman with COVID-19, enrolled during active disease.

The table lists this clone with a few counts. The DNA for the CDR3 is TGTGCCAGTAGTATAGGGGGGCAGTCCGGGCAGCCCCAGCATTTT. It encodes CASSIGGQSGQPQHF. The chain is built from TRBV19 and TRBJ1-5, with D tentatively TRBD1 (6 bases). Germline loops: CDR1 LNHDA, CDR2 SQIVND (reference sequence). V lost 1 base and J lost 7, with 14 bases in between. This CDR3 is 15 amino acids long.

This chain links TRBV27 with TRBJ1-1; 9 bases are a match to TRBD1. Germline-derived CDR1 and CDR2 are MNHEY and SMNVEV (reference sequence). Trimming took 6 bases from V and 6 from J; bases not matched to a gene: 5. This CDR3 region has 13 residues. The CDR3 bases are TGTGCCAGCAGGTCACAGGGGGCCGCTGAAGCTTTCTTT. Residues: CASRSQGAAEAFF.

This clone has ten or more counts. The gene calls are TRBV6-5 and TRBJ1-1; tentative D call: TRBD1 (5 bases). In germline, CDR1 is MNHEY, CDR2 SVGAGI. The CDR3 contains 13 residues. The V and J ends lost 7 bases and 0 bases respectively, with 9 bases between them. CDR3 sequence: CASNARVNTEAFF. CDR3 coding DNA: TGTGCCAGCAATGCCAGGGTGAACACTGAAGCTTTCTTT.

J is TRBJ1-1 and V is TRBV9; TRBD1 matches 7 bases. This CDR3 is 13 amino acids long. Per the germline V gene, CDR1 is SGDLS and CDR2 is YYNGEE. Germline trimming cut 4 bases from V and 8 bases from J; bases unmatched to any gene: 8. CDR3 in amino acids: CASSPRGRGEAFF. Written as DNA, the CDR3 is TGTGCCAGCAGCCCCCGAGGCAGGGGGGAAGCTTTCTTT.

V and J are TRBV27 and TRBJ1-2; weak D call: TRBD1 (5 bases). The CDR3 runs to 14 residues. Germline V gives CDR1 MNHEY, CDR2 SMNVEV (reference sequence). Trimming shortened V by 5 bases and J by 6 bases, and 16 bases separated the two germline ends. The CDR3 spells CASSPLRGLNGYTF. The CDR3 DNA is TGTGCCAGCAGTCCACTTCGGGGGTTGAATGGCTACACCTTC.

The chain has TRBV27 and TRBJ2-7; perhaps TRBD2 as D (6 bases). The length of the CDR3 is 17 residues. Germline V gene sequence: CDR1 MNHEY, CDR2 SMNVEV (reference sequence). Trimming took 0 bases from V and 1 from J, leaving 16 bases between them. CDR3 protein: CASSLSFQGGGSYEQYF. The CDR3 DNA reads TGTGCCAGCAGTTTATCCTTTCAGGGAGGAGGGTCCTACGAGCAGTACTTC.

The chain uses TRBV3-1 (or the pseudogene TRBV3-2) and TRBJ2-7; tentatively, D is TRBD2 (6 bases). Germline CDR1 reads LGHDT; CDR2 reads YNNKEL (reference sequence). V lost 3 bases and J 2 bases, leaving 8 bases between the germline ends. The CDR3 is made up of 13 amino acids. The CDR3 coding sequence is TGTGCCAGCAGCCAGGGGACTCCCTACGAGCAGTACTTC. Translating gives CASSQGTPYEQYF.

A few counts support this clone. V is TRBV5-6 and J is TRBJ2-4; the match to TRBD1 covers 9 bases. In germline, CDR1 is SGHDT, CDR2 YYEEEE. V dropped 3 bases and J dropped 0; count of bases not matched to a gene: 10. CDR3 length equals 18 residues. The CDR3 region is CASSWGQGGGLAKNIQYF. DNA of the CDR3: TGTGCCAGCAGCTGGGGACAGGGAGGGGGCTTAGCCAAAAACATTCAGTACTTC.

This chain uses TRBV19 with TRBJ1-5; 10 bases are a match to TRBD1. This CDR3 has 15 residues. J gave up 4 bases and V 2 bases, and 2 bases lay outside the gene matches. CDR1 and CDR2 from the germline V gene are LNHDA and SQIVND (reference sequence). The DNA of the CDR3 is TGTGCCAGTAGTATAATGGGACAGGGGAATCAGCCCCAGCATTTT. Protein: CASSIMGQGNQPQHF.

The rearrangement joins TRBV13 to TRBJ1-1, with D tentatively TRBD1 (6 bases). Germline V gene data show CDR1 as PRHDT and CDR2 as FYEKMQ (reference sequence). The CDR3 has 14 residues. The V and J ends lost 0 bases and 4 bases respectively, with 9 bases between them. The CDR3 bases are TGTGCCAGCAGCTTAGGACAGGGATTCACTGAAGCTTTCTTT. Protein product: CASSLGQGFTEAFF.

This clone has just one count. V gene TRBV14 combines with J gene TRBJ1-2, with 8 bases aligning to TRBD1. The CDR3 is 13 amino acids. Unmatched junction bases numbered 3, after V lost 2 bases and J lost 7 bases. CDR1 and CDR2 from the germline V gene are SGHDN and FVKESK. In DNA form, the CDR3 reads TGTGCCAGCAGCCAAACAGGGGGAAGTGGCTACACCTTC. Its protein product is CASSQTGGSGYTF.

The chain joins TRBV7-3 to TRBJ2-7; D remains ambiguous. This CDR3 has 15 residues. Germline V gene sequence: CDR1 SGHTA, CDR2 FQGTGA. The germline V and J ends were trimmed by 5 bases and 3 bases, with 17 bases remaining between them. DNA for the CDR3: TGTGCCAGCAGCACTGGGCCGACGGAAATCTACGAGCAGTACTTC. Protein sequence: CASSTGPTEIYEQYF.

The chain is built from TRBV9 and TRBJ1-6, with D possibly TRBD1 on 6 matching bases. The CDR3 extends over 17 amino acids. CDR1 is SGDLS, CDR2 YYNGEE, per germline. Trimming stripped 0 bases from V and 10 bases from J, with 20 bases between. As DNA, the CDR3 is TGTGCCAGCAGCGTAGGCCCCAGGGGAAACCAATTGTCACCCCTCCACTTT. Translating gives CASSVGPRGNQLSPLHF. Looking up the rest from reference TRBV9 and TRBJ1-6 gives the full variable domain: DSGVTQTPKHLITATGQRVTLRCSPRSGDLSVYWYQQSLDQGLQFLIQYYNGEERAKGNILERFSAQQFPDLHSELNLSSLELGDSALYFCASSVGPRGNQLSPLHFGNGTRLTVT.

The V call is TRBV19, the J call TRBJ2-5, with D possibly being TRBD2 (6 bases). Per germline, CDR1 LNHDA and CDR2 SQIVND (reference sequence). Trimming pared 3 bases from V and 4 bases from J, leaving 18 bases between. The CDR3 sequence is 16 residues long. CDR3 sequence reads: CASSIRTAGFSETQYF. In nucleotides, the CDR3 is TGTGCCAGTAGTATCCGGACTGCGGGGTTCTCAGAGACCCAGTACTTC.

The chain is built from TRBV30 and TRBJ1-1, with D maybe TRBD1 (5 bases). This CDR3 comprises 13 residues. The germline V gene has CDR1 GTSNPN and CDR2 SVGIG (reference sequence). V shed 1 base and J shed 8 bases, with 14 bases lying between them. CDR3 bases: TGTGCCTGGAGTGCACAGGACCGAAAAGAAGCTTTCTTT. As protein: CAWSAQDRKEAFF.

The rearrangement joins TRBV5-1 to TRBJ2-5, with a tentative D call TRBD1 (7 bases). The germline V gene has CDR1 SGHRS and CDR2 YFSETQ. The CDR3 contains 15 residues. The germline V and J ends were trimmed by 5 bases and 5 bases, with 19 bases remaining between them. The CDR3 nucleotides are TGCGCCAGCAGGGAGGGGGCTAGCTTAAGCGAGACCCAGTACTTC. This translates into CASREGASLSETQYF.

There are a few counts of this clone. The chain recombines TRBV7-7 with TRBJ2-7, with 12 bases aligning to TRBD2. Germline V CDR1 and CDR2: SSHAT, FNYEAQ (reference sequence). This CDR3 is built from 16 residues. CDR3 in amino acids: CASSPRTSGESYEQYV. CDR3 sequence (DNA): TGTGCTAGCAGTCCGAGGACTAGCGGGGAGAGCTACGAGCAGTACGTC.

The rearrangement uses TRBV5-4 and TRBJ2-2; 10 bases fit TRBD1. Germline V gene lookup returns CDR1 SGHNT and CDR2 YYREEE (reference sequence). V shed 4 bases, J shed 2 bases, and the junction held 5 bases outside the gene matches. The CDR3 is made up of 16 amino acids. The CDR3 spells CASSRRDRGNTGELFF. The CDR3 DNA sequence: TGTGCCAGCAGCCGCCGGGACAGGGGCAACACCGGGGAGCTGTTTTTT.

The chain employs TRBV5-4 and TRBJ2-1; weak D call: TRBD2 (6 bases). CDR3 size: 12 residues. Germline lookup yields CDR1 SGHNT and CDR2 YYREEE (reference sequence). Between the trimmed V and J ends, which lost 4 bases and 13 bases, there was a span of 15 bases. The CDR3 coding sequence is TGTGCCAGCAGCCACGGGGCGGGACCCCAGTTCTTC. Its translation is CASSHGAGPQFF.

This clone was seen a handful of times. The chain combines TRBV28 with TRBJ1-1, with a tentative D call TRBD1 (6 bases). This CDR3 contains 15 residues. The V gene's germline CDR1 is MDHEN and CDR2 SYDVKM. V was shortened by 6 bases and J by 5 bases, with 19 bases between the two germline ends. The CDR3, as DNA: TGTGCCAGCAGACAGTCCGACAGGAGAGAGACTGAAGCTTTCTTT. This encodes CASRQSDRRETEAFF.

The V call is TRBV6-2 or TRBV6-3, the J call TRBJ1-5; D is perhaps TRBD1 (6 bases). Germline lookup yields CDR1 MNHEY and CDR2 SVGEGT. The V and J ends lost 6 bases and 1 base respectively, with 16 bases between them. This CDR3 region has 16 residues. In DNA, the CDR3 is TGTGCCAGCAGCAGGCCGACAGGAACAAGCAATCAGCCCCAGCATTTT. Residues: CASSRPTGTSNQPQHF.